This T cell receptor (beta chain) originates from a study of cytomegalovirus exposure and HLA in healthy donors. Overall study context: In an early release, HLA-typed donors contributed about 79 million unique TCR sequences. General study findings and limits: As a later analysis revealed, the rate of TCR association differed by HLA locus, with DRB1 most and HLA-C fewest. Sequencing depth roughly uniform across donors was assumed in presence/absence analyses.

The V gene's germline CDR1 is SGHTA and CDR2 FQGNSA. The V end lost 5 bases, the J end lost 0 bases, and 8 bases lay between the germline ends. This CDR3 spans 14 amino acids. PCR used 60 Vbeta primers and 13 Jbeta primers. Here immunoSEQ multiplex PCR was the method, and the copy in TCRdb shows in-frame clones only, minus some. Among 55,000 to 70,000 clones listed, over 60% were seen once. This clone was found once. Its antigen is not identified. These donors, healthy bone marrow donors, were studied. What was sequenced was PBMCs. The clonotype originates from a woman aged 30 to 39 in good health and CMV-seronegative. The gene calls are TRBV7-2 and TRBJ1-3, with D uncertain. The CDR3 region is CASSPHSSGNTIYF. CDR3 bases: TGTGCCAGCAGCCCCCACAGCTCTGGAAACACCATATATTTT. Full variable domain (rest looked up from reference TRBV7-2 and TRBJ1-3): GAGVSQSPSNKVTEKGKDVELRCDPISGHTALYWYRQSLGQGLEFLIYFQGNSAPDKSGLPSDRFSAERTGGSVSTLTIQRTQQEDSAVYLCASSPHSSGNTIYFGEGSWLTVV.